Included here is one T cell receptor beta chain sequence, with context. Participant ages covered about 18 to 95 years across around 25 US areas. What the recovered Cohort 3 donors had was two negative PCRs, clearance, or symptom resolution. Sequencing was performed with immunoSEQ multiplex PCR; in TCRdb, only in-frame clones are kept and a portion is missing. In the table there are approximately 280,000 clones, approximately 86% of which are singletons. These data come from a study of blood T cell repertoires in COVID-19. Overall study context: Italy, Spain and the United States were the sources of the convalescent and acute COVID-19 samples. PBMCs, B-cell-depleted T cells, or T cells were the source of the cDNA or gDNA that made up the material.

CDR1 is LGHNA, CDR2 YSLEER, per germline. The CDR3 runs 16 residues. V gave up 0 bases and J gave up 6 bases; unmatched junction bases: 7. This clonotype was obtained from a woman younger than 35 who had recovered from COVID-19. Sequenced input: PBMCs or T cells enriched from blood (not recorded which). The chain recombines TRBV4-3 with TRBJ2-3, with 9 bases that match TRBD2. In DNA form, the CDR3 reads TGCGCCAGCAGCCAAGAGTGGCGGGGGGGCCCTGATACGCAGTATTTT. This gives the protein CASSQEWRGGPDTQYF.